The next 13 T cell receptor beta chains were all read from a single sample in a study of blood T cells in healthy people across ages. A second about 6 to 12 cycle PCR used barcoded and J-beta primers. TCRdb reprocessed the 5' RACE reads via MiXCR and lists one record per CDR3 protein. The data show 1.5 million to 1.9 million distinct CDR3 sequences, approximately 43% seen once. Sequencing was done on a sample of blood. All receptors come from a woman between 18 and 29 years old in good health.

The rearrangement joins TRBV24-1 to TRBJ2-5, with a weak D call TRBD2 (5 bases). V lost 3 bases and J 11 bases, leaving 21 bases between the germline ends. CDR1 and CDR2 (germline): KGHDR, SFDVKD. This CDR3 contains 15 residues. The CDR3 protein is CATSDPQRGFDEQYF. DNA of the CDR3: TGTGCCACCAGTGATCCGCAACGCGGGTTCGATGAGCAGTACTTC.

With regard to this clonotype: This is likely an artifact of a read error, given a far larger clone one base away. The V call is TRBV7-6, the J call TRBJ2-3; no clear D gene. This CDR3 has 12 residues. Germline-derived CDR1 and CDR2 are SGHVS and FNYEAQ. The CDR3 sequence is CASSRSTDAQYF. In nucleotides, the CDR3 is TGTGCCAGCAGCCGGTCCACAGATGCGCAGTATTTT.

J is TRBJ2-5 and V is TRBV27; 9 nucleotides match TRBD2. With V trimmed by 4 bases and J by 11 bases, 14 bases remained unmatched. Per the germline V gene, CDR1 is MNHEY and CDR2 is SMNVEV (reference sequence). CDR3 length: 15 residues. The CDR3 here is CASSSTAGGSNEQYF. The CDR3 DNA reads TGTGCCAGCAGTTCGACAGCGGGAGGAAGCAATGAGCAGTACTTC.

This chain connects TRBV5-1 to TRBJ1-1, with TRBD1 as a possible D gene (5 bases). This CDR3 has 14 amino acids. Trimming removed 3 bases from V and 4 bases from J, with 13 bases in between. Germline loops: CDR1 SGHRS, CDR2 YFSETQ. The CDR3 protein is CASSSAEGSTEAFF. The CDR3 region has the DNA TGCGCCAGCAGCTCGGCGGAGGGGAGCACTGAAGCTTTCTTT.

This clonotype was seen more than once but under ten times. J is TRBJ2-2 and V is TRBV5-1; no definite D call. Trimming stripped 0 bases from V and 3 bases from J, with 15 bases between. The CDR3 loop spans 17 amino acids. CDR1 and CDR2 from the germline V gene are SGHRS and YFSETQ. The CDR3 region is CASSLALIATDTGELFF. Written as DNA, the CDR3 is TGCGCCAGCAGCTTGGCCTTAATCGCTACGGACACCGGGGAGCTGTTTTTT.

To note about this clonotype: Germline is not matched at one junction end, which may reflect a read error. The chain combines TRBV27 with TRBJ2-4; D remains ambiguous. Germline V gene lookup returns CDR1 MNHEY and CDR2 SMNVEV (reference sequence). The CDR3 has 18 residues. The CDR3 DNA follows: TGTGCCAGCAGACCTTCCACCGACATCCCGAGAGCCGAAAACATTCAGTACTTC. It specifies CASRPSTDIPRAENIQYF.

The sample holds a few counts of this clonotype. The rearrangement links TRBV7-9 to TRBJ1-1; D is possibly TRBD1 (6 bases). Germline loops: CDR1 SEHNR, CDR2 FQNEAQ (reference sequence). The CDR3 runs 16 residues. V lost 1 base and J 0 bases, leaving 12 bases between the germline ends. CDR3 amino acids: CASSLGGTSMNTEAFF. In DNA, the CDR3 is TGTGCCAGCAGCTTAGGGGGGACAAGTATGAACACTGAAGCTTTCTTT.

This clonotype was detected only a few times. CDR3 sequence (DNA): TGTGCCAGCAGCTTACCCGCCACCTACGAGCAGTACTTC. Translating it yields CASSLPATYEQYF. The V gene is TRBV7-2, the J gene TRBJ2-7, with D hard to call. Germline V lookup: CDR1 SGHTA, CDR2 FQGNSA. Trimming cost V 2 bases and J 2 bases, with 7 bases left between them. This CDR3 region has 13 residues.

This clonotype was seen a few times. The V call is TRBV20-1, the J call TRBJ1-2; TRBD1 might be the D (6 bases). The CDR3 is 14 residues long. With 6 bases removed from V and 3 bases from J, the gap between germline ends came to 17 bases. In germline, CDR1 is DFQATT, CDR2 SNEGSKA (reference sequence). The DNA of the CDR3 is TGCAGTGCATTTTGGGCCAGGGGTGACTATGGCTACACCTTC. Amino acids: CSAFWARGDYGYTF.

In DNA, the CDR3 is TGCAGTGCTAGAGAACCGTTGGGACGGGATGAGCAGTTCTTC. Translation gives CSAREPLGRDEQFF. The chain is built from TRBV20-1 and TRBJ2-1, with D possibly being TRBD1 or TRBD2 (5 bases each). The V and J ends lost 0 bases and 8 bases respectively, with 14 bases between them. Germline loops: CDR1 DFQATT, CDR2 SNEGSKA (reference sequence). The CDR3 extends over 14 amino acids.

There are a few counts of this clonotype. A junction boundary mismatches the germline segment, possibly from a read error. The gene calls are TRBV7-7 and TRBJ2-7, with TRBD2 matching 12 bases. CDR1 and CDR2 (germline): SSHAT, FNYEAQ (reference sequence). CDR3 length equals 17 residues. The CDR3 region has the DNA TGTGCTAGCAGCTCCAACCTCCGACTAGCGGGGGTGAATGAGCAGTACTTC. Protein: CASSSNLRLAGVNEQYF. Complete variable domain (other parts from reference TRBV7-7 and TRBJ2-7): GAGVSQSPRYKVTKRGQDVTLRCDPISSHATLYWYQQALGQGPEFLTYFNYEAQPDKSGLPSDRFSAERPEGSISTLTIQRTEQRDSAMYRCASSSNLRLAGVNEQYFGPGTRLTVT.

This clonotype was seen a few times. The gene calls are TRBV4-2 and TRBJ1-4; D is ambiguous. Trimming stripped 0 bases from V and 4 bases from J, with 6 bases between. The CDR3 runs to 14 residues. Looked up from germline, CDR1 is LGHNA and CDR2 is YNFKEQ. Here the CDR3 DNA reads TGTGCCAGCAGCCAAGAATGGGGTAATGAAAAACTGTTTTTT. Its protein product is CASSQEWGNEKLFF.

This clonotype was picked up a small number of times. J is TRBJ2-7 and V is TRBV28, with 7 bases fitting TRBD1. The trim removed 8 bases at V and 4 bases at J, leaving 14 bases unmatched. The CDR3 is 15 residues long. CDR1 MDHEN and CDR2 SYDVKM come from the germline V gene. CDR3 bases: TGTGCCAGCGAGGGGTTGGGACAGCGGTATTACGAGCAGTACTTC. This sequence encodes CASEGLGQRYYEQYF.